This TCR beta chain was found in a study of T-cell reconstitution after alpha-beta-depleted transplantation in children. Germline CDR1 and CDR2: SGHAT and FQNNGV. The CDR3 has 14 amino acids. The ends were cut back, 3 bases at V and 0 bases at J, with 8 bases in the middle. The library targeted TCRbeta and was prepared with unique molecular identifiers. TCRdb reprocessed the PCR reads via MiXCR and lists one record per CDR3 protein. The sample shows about 900,000 distinct CDR3 sequences, roughly 31% of them seen only once. Concerning this clonotype: Its specificity is not known.

Notes on the study in general: Several hundred expanded graft clones reportedly supplied alpha-beta T cells about two months after transplant. Newly produced T cells mostly provided counts and TCRbeta diversity after one year, as hyperexpanded clones declined. Recipient T cells and thymic progenitors that survived gave rise to the high TCRbeta diversity observed at day 60 in some patients.

The sequence was collected from a boy younger than two who had a stem cell transplant for SCID, so the T cells may come from the graft donor. The chain couples TRBV11-2 to TRBJ2-5, with D hard to call. The source was PBMCs, mostly from graft donor cells, collected 360 days after TCRalphabeta/CD19-depleted stem cell transplant. CDR3 DNA sequence: TGTGCCAGCAGCTTGCGGAGCCACCAAGAGACCCAGTACTTC. Protein: CASSLRSHQETQYF.